These 23 T cell receptor beta chains originate from one sample sequenced in a study of blood T cell repertoires in COVID-19 (dated by TCRdb to the early 2020s). Library preparation employed the immunoSEQ multiplex PCR assay. TCRdb mirrors the immuneACCESS table, restricted to in-frame sequences. Some clones are absent from its copies; in checked studies, under half trace to an unresolved V gene, and the reason for the others is unknown. Present in this sample are under 200,000 clones, approximately 80% of which were seen just once. The ten largest clones capture more than 1.5% of the sample. The sequencing input was peripheral blood. These receptors were taken from a human donor in a cohort sampled during active COVID-19.

J is TRBJ2-7 and V is TRBV28; 8 bases match TRBD1. Germline V CDR1 and CDR2: MDHEN, SYDVKM. The ends lost 3 bases at V and 2 bases at J; junction bases unmatched: 9. The CDR3 sequence is 16 residues long. This CDR3 reads CASSFPPTGDAYEQYF. CDR3 coding DNA: TGTGCCAGCAGTTTCCCCCCGACAGGGGACGCCTACGAGCAGTACTTC.

V and J are TRBV3-1 (or the pseudogene TRBV3-2) and TRBJ1-2, with D uncertain. Germline V gene data show CDR1 as LGHDT and CDR2 as YNNKEL (reference sequence). Trimming shortened V by 3 bases and J by 4 bases, and 21 bases separated the two germline ends. The CDR3 is 17 amino acids. In nucleotides, the CDR3 is TGTGCCAGCAGCCATCCCCCAGGAACGGCGATGTGCTATGGCTACACCTTC. This codes for CASSHPPGTAMCYGYTF.

The J gene is TRBJ2-1, the V gene TRBV3-1 (or the pseudogene TRBV3-2), with 10 bases fitting TRBD2. V trimming: 4 bases; J trimming: 8 bases; junction bases outside the gene matches: 5. The CDR3 has 14 amino acids. Germline values: CDR1 LGHDT, CDR2 YNNKEL (reference sequence). The CDR3: CASSPASGSYEQFF. For the CDR3, the DNA is TGTGCCAGCAGCCCGGCTAGCGGGAGCTATGAGCAGTTCTTC.

The chain links TRBV4-2 to TRBJ2-5; no firm D call. The CDR3 loop spans 15 amino acids. Germline-derived CDR1 and CDR2 are LGHNA and YNFKEQ. The V end was cut by 0 bases, the J end by 5 bases, with 13 bases between. The chain's CDR3 is CASSQDRISSETQYF. CDR3 in DNA: TGTGCCAGCAGCCAAGATCGGATTAGCTCGGAGACCCAGTACTTC.

The chain couples TRBV28 to TRBJ2-7; maybe TRBD1 (6 bases). CDR1 MDHEN and CDR2 SYDVKM come from the germline V gene. Trimming left V 6 bases short and J 5 bases short, with 14 bases between. The CDR3 consists of 13 residues. For the CDR3, the DNA is TGTGCCAGCAGCTGGACAGCGGCAAACGAGCAGTACTTC. This translates into CASSWTAANEQYF.

This rearrangement joins TRBV6-2 or TRBV6-3 to TRBJ1-5; TRBD1 might be the D (5 bases). The V gene lost 2 bases and the J gene lost 7 bases, with 15 bases spanning the gap. This CDR3 has 15 amino acids. Germline lookup yields CDR1 MNHEY and CDR2 SVGEGT. CDR3 amino acids: CASSYHGGMGQPQHF. The CDR3 region has the DNA TGTGCCAGCAGTTACCACGGGGGGATGGGCCAGCCCCAGCATTTT.

The rearrangement uses TRBV6-6 and TRBJ2-7, with D possibly TRBD1 on 6 matching bases. The length of the CDR3 is 15 residues. Per the germline V gene, CDR1 is MNHNY and CDR2 is SVGAGI (reference sequence). V was pared by 2 bases and J by 3 bases, with 14 bases between. The CDR3 DNA reads as TGTGCCAGCAGTTACCCTTCAACAGGGTTCTACGAGCAGTACTTC. This codes for CASSYPSTGFYEQYF.

The chain uses TRBV7-9 and TRBJ2-7; D gene unclear. V was clipped by 6 bases and J by 0 bases, with 12 bases between them. Germline CDR1 reads SEHNR; CDR2 reads FQNEAQ (reference sequence). The CDR3 is 14 residues long. The CDR3 here is CASSAAYSSYEQYF. The CDR3 DNA reads TGTGCCAGCAGTGCGGCGTACTCCTCCTACGAGCAGTACTTC.

The chain links TRBV7-2 to TRBJ1-6, with 8 bases matching TRBD1. Germline assignment: CDR1 SGHTA and CDR2 FQGNSA. The CDR3 is 15 amino acids. V lost 5 bases, J lost 10 bases, and 10 bases stayed unmatched. The CDR3 DNA is TGTGCCAGCAGCCTTTCCGACAGGGGAGGCTCACCCCTCCACTTT. Translation: CASSLSDRGGSPLHF.

The chain carries TRBV3-1 (or the pseudogene TRBV3-2) and TRBJ1-2; D possibly corresponds to TRBD1 (6 bases). V shed 1 base and J shed 6 bases, with 15 bases lying between them. In germline, CDR1 is LGHDT, CDR2 YNNKEL (reference sequence). The CDR3 is made up of 15 amino acids. The CDR3 nucleotides are TGTGCCAGCAGCCAAGGCGGGGGCTTCGGACATGGCTACACCTTC. Translating it yields CASSQGGGFGHGYTF.

DNA of the CDR3: TGTGCCAGCAGCTTAGGGGGAGGCAGGGAGTACGAGCAGTACTTC. It translates to CASSLGGGREYEQYF. The genes are TRBV7-3 and TRBJ2-7; weak D call: TRBD2 (6 bases). In germline, CDR1 is SGHTA, CDR2 FQGTGA. Trimming removed 2 bases at V and 4 bases at J, with 15 bases between. The CDR3 has 15 amino acids.

The chain is built from TRBV7-2 and TRBJ2-3, with TRBD1 matching over 10 bases. After removal of 5 bases from V and 2 bases from J, the junction contained 7 bases not matched to a gene. Germline V gives CDR1 SGHTA, CDR2 FQGNSA. The CDR3 length is 16 residues. This CDR3 is CASSPPGTGVTDTQYF. In DNA, the CDR3 is TGTGCCAGCAGCCCACCCGGGACAGGGGTCACAGATACGCAGTATTTT.

The chain joins TRBV19 to TRBJ1-5, with a weak D call TRBD1 (6 bases). Per the germline V gene, CDR1 is LNHDA and CDR2 is SQIVND (reference sequence). This CDR3 contains 17 residues. Between the trimmed V and J ends, which lost 5 bases and 1 base, there was a span of 18 bases. The CDR3 DNA reads TGTGCCAGTAGTCCTTGGGTAGGGGGTAAAAGCAATCAGCCCCAGCATTTT. Translation: CASSPWVGGKSNQPQHF.

The chain carries TRBV6-2 or TRBV6-3 and TRBJ1-2; D might be TRBD1 (6 bases). V lost 5 bases and J lost 8, with 15 bases in between. This CDR3 is 13 amino acids long. Germline CDR1 and CDR2: MNHEY and SVGEGT. The CDR3 is CASSLQGPRGYTF. For the CDR3, the DNA is TGTGCCAGCAGTCTACAGGGCCCGCGGGGCTACACCTTC.

The chain joins TRBV9 to TRBJ2-5, with 7 bases that match TRBD1. The germline gives CDR1 SGDLS, CDR2 YYNGEE. Trimming at V came to 4 bases and at J to 0 bases, leaving 9 bases not matched to a gene. CDR3 size: 16 residues. CDR3 in amino acids: CASSPSSGTDQETQYF. Here the CDR3 DNA reads TGTGCCAGCAGCCCCTCCTCCGGGACAGACCAAGAGACCCAGTACTTC.

This rearrangement joins TRBV18 to TRBJ2-7; 10 nucleotides agree with TRBD1. J was trimmed by 7 bases and V by 5 bases; bases with no gene match: 14. The CDR3 length is 16 residues. The germline gives CDR1 KGHSH, CDR2 LQKENI. This CDR3 is CASSGGQGFLSGEQYF. The CDR3 nucleotides are TGTGCCAGCTCAGGGGGACAGGGGTTTTTAAGCGGGGAGCAGTACTTC.

CDR3 amino acids: CASSFTGTSPTGELFF. The DNA for the CDR3 is TGTGCCAGCAGTTTTACCGGGACTAGCCCTACCGGGGAGCTGTTTTTT. The chain has TRBV27 and TRBJ2-2, with 9 bases identical to TRBD2. The germline V gene encodes CDR1 MNHEY and CDR2 SMNVEV (reference sequence). The CDR3 sequence is 16 residues long. Trimming at V came to 3 bases and at J to 5 bases, leaving 7 bases not matched to a gene.

This clone was found once. This chain uses TRBV4-2 with TRBJ1-5; D gene unclear. V was clipped by 0 bases and J by 1 base, with 13 bases between them. The CDR3 loop spans 17 amino acids. Germline V gene sequence: CDR1 LGHNA, CDR2 YNFKEQ. Here the CDR3 reads CASSQDEGGRSNQPQHF. The CDR3 DNA is TGTGCCAGCAGCCAAGATGAGGGCGGCAGGAGCAATCAGCCCCAGCATTTT.

The V and J genes are TRBV4-3 and TRBJ2-5; the match to TRBD2 covers 11 bases. The CDR3 runs 16 residues. Per the germline V gene, CDR1 is LGHNA and CDR2 is YSLEER. V shed 2 bases and J 5 bases; nucleotides not matched to a gene: 7. CDR3 loop: CASSQNSGREWETQYF. The DNA for the CDR3 is TGCGCCAGCAGCCAAAATAGCGGGAGGGAGTGGGAGACCCAGTACTTC.

The rearrangement links TRBV6-2 or TRBV6-3 to TRBJ2-5, with D perhaps matching TRBD1 (6 bases). V shed 0 bases and J shed 5 bases, with 13 bases lying between them. The CDR3 runs 15 residues. The germline V gene encodes CDR1 MNHEY and CDR2 SVGEGT. The CDR3: CASSYSEGVRETQYF. The CDR3 DNA sequence: TGTGCCAGCAGTTACTCTGAGGGGGTTCGGGAGACCCAGTACTTC.

The chain couples TRBV7-6 to TRBJ1-1; tentative D call: TRBD1 (6 bases). V shed 5 bases and J shed 4 bases, with 11 bases lying between them. CDR1 is SGHVS, CDR2 FNYEAQ, per germline. The CDR3 is 13 amino acids. CDR3 sequence reads: CASSATGPTEAFF. CDR3 in DNA: TGTGCCAGCAGCGCGACAGGTCCCACTGAAGCTTTCTTT.

The J gene is TRBJ1-1, the V gene TRBV15; D gene ambiguous. The CDR3 extends over 12 amino acids. Trimming left V 0 bases short and J 8 bases short, with 7 bases between. Germline CDR1 and CDR2: LNHNV and YYDKDF (reference sequence). CDR3 sequence: CATSRDQQEAFF. The CDR3 DNA is TGTGCCACCAGCAGAGATCAACAAGAAGCTTTCTTT.

This chain connects TRBV7-2 to TRBJ2-5, with 11 bases lining up with TRBD2. This CDR3 has 16 residues. Trimming cost V 1 base and J 10 bases; bases outside gene matches: 11. Germline V gene lookup returns CDR1 SGHTA and CDR2 FQGNSA. The CDR3 DNA reads as TGTGCCAGCAGCTTAGGTCTAGCGGGAGGCCAAAGGAGCCAGTACTTC. Translating it yields CASSLGLAGGQRSQYF.